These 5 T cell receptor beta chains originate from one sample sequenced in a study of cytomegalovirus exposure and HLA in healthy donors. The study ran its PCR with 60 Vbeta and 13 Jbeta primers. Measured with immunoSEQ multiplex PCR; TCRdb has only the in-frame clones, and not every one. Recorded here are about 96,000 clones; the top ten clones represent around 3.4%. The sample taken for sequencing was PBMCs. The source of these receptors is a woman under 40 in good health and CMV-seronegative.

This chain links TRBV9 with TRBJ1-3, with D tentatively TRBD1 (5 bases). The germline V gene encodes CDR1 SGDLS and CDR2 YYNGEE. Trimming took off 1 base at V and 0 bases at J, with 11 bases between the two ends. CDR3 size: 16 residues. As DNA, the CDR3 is TGTGCCAGCAGCGTATCCGGGGGAAGCTCTGGAAACACCATATATTTT. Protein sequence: CASSVSGGSSGNTIYF. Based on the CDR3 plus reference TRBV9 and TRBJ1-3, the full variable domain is DSGVTQTPKHLITATGQRVTLRCSPRSGDLSVYWYQQSLDQGLQFLIQYYNGEERAKGNILERFSAQQFPDLHSELNLSSLELGDSALYFCASSVSGGSSGNTIYFGEGSWLTVV.

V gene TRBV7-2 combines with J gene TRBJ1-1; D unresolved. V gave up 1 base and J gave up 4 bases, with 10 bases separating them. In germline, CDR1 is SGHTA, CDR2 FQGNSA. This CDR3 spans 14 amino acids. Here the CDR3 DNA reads TGTGCCAGCAGCTTAGACTCGGGGAGCACTGAAGCTTTCTTT. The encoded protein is CASSLDSGSTEAFF.

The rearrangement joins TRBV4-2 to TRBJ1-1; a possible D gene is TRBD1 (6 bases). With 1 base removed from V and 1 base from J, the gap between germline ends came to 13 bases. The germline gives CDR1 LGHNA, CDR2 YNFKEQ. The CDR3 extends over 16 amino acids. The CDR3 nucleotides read TGTGCCAGCAGCCAAGCCCCGGCAGGGGCGAACACTGAAGCTTTCTTT. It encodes CASSQAPAGANTEAFF.

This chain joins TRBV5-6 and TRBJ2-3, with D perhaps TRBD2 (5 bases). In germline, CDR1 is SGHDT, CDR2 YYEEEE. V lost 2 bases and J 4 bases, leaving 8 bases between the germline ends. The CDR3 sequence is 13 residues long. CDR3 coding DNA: TGTGCCAGCAGCTTAGGGAGTCCAGATACGCAGTATTTT. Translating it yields CASSLGSPDTQYF.

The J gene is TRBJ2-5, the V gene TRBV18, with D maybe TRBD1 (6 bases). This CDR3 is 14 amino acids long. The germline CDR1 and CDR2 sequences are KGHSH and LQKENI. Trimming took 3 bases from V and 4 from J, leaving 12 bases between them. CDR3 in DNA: TGTGCCAGCTCACCGGGGGACATCGGAGAGACCCAGTACTTC. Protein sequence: CASSPGDIGETQYF.